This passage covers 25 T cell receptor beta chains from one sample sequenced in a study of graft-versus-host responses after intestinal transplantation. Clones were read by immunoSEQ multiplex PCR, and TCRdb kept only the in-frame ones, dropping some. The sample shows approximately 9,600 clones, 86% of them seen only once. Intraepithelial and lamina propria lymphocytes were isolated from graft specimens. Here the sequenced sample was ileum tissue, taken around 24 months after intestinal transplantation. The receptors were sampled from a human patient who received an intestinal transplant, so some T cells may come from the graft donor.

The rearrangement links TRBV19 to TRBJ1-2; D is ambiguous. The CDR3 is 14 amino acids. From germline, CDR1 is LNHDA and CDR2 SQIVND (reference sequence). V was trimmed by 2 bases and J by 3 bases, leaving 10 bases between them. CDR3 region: CASSIRFVYYGYTF. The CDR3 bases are TGTGCCAGTAGTATAAGGTTCGTGTACTATGGCTACACCTTC.

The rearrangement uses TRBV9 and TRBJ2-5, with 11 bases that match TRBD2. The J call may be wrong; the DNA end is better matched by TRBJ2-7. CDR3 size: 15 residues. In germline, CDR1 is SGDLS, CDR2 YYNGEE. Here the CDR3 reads CASSVDSGRAYEQYF. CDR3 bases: TGTGCCAGCAGCGTAGATAGCGGGAGGGCCTACGAGCAGTACTTC.

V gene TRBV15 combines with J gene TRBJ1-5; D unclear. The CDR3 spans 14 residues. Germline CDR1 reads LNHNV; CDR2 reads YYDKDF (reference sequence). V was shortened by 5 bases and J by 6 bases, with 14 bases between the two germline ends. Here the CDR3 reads CATSRALGIQPQHF. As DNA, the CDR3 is TGTGCCACCAGCCGGGCCCTTGGGATTCAGCCCCAGCATTTT.

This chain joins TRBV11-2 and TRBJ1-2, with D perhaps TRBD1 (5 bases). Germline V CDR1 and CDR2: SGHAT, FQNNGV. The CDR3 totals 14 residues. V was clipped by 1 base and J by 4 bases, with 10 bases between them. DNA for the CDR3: TGTGCCAGCAGCTTAGGGGACGGGTTCTATGGCTACACCTTC. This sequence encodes CASSLGDGFYGYTF. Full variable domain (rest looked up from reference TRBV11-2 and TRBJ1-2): EAGVAQSPRYKIIEKRQSVAFWCNPISGHATLYWYQQILGQGPKLLIQFQNNGVVDDSQLPKDRFSAERLKGVDSTLKIQPAKLEDSAVYLCASSLGDGFYGYTFGSGTRLTVV.

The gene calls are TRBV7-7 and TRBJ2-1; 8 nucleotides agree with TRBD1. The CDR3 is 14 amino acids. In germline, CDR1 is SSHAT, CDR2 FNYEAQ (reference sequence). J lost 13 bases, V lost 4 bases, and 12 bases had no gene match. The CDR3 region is CASSSGQDRAEQFF. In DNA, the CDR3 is TGTGCCAGCAGCTCCGGGCAGGACAGGGCTGAACAGTTCTTC.

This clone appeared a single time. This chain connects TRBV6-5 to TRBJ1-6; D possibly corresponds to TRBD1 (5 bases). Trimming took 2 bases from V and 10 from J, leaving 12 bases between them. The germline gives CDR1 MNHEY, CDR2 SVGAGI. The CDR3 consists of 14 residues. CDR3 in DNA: TGTGCCAGCAGTTACGGGCAGGGAGGATCACCCCTCCACTTT. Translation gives CASSYGQGGSPLHF.

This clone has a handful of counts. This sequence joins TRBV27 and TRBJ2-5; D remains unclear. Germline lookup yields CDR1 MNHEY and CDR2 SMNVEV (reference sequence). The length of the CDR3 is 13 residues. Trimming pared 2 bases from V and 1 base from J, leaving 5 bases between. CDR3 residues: CASSLAAQETQYF. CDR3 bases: TGTGCCAGCAGTTTAGCGGCCCAAGAGACCCAGTACTTC.

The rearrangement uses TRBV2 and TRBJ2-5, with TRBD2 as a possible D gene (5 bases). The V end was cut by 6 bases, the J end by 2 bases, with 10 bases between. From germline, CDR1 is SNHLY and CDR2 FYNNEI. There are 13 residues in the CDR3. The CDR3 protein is CASRSGIQETQYF. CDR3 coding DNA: TGTGCCAGCAGATCGGGGATTCAAGAGACCCAGTACTTC.

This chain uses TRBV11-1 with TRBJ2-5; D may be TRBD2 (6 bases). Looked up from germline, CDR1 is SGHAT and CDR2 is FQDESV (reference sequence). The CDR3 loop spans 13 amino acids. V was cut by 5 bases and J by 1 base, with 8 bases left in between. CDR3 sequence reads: CASSRDFQETQYF. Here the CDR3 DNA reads TGTGCCAGCAGCCGGGACTTCCAAGAGACCCAGTACTTC.

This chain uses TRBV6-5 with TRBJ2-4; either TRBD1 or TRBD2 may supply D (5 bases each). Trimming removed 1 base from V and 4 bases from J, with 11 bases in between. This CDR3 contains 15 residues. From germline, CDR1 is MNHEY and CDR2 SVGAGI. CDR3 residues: CASSYLYGAKNIQYF. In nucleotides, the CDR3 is TGTGCCAGCAGTTACTTATACGGGGCTAAAAACATTCAGTACTTC.

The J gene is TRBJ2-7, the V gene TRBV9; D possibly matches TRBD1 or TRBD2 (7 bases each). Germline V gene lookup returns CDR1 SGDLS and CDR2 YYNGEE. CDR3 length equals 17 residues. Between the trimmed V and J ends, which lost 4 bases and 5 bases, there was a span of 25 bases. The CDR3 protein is CASSLGGSWEGGDEQYF. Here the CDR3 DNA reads TGTGCCAGCAGCTTAGGGGGCTCTTGGGAGGGAGGTGACGAGCAGTACTTC. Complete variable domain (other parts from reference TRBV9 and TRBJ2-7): DSGVTQTPKHLITATGQRVTLRCSPRSGDLSVYWYQQSLDQGLQFLIQYYNGEERAKGNILERFSAQQFPDLHSELNLSSLELGDSALYFCASSLGGSWEGGDEQYFGPGTRLTVT.

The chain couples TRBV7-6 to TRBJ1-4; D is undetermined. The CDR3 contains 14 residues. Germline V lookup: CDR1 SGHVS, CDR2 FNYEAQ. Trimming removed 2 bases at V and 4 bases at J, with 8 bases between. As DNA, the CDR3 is TGTGCCAGCAGCTTAACCCAGATTAATGAAAAACTGTTTTTT. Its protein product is CASSLTQINEKLFF.

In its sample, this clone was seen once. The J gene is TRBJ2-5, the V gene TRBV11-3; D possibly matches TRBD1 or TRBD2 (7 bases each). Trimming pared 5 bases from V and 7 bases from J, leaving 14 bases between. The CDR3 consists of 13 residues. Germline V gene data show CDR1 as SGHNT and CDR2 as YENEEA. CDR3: CASSRTGGGTQYF. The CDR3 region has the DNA TGTGCCAGCAGCCGGACAGGCGGGGGGACCCAGTACTTC.

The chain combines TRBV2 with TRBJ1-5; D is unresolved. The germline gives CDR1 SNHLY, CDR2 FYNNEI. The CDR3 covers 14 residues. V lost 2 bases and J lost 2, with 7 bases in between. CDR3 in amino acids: CASSESYRNQPQHF. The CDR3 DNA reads TGTGCCAGCAGTGAATCTTATCGCAATCAGCCCCAGCATTTT.

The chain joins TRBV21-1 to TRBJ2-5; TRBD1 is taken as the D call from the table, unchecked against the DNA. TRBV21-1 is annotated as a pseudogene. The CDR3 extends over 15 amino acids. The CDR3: CASSKVGRGPETQYF. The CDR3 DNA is TGTGCCAGCAGCAAAGTAGGCAGGGGGCCAGAGACCCAGTACTTC.

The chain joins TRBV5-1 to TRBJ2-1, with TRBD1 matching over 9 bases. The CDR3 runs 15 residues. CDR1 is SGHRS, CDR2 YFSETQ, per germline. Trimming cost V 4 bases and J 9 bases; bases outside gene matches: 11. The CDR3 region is CASSRTGGRAIEQFF. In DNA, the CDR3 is TGCGCCAGCAGCCGAACAGGGGGCCGCGCCATTGAGCAGTTCTTC.

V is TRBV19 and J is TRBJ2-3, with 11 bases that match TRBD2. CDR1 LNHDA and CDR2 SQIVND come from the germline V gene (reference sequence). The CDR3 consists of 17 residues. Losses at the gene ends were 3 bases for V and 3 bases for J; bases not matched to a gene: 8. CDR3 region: CASSIGDPSGRTDTQYF. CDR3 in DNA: TGTGCCAGTAGTATCGGGGACCCTAGCGGGAGGACAGATACGCAGTATTTT.

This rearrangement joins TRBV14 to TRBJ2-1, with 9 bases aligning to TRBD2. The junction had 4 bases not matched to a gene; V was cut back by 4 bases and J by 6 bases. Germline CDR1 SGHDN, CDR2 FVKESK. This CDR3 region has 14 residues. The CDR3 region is CASSPGTSINEQFF. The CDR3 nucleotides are TGTGCCAGCAGCCCCGGGACTAGCATCAATGAGCAGTTCTTC. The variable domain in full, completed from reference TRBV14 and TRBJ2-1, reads EAGVTQFPSHSVIEKGQTVTLRCDPISGHDNLYWYRRVMGKEIKFLLHFVKESKQDESGMPNNRFLAERTGGTYSTLKVQPAELEDSGVYFCASSPGTSINEQFFGPGTRLTVL.

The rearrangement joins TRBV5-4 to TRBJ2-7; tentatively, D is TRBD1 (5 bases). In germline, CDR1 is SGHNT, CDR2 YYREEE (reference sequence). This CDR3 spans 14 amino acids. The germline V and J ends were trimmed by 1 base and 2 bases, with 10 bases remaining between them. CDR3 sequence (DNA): TGTGCCAGCAGCTTGCGCGCAGGGCCCTACGAGCAGTACTTC. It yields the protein CASSLRAGPYEQYF.

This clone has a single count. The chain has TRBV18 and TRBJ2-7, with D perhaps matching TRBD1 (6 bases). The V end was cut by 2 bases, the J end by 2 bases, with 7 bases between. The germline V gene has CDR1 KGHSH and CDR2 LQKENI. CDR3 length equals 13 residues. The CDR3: CASSPRGTYEQYF. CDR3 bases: TGTGCCAGCTCACCAAGGGGGACCTACGAGCAGTACTTC.

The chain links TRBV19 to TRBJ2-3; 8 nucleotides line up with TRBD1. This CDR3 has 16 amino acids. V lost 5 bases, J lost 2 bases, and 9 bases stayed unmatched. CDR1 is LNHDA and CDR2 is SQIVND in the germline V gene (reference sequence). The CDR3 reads CASSRDRGTPTDTQYF. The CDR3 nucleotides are TGTGCCAGTAGTCGCGACAGGGGCACCCCCACAGATACGCAGTATTTT.

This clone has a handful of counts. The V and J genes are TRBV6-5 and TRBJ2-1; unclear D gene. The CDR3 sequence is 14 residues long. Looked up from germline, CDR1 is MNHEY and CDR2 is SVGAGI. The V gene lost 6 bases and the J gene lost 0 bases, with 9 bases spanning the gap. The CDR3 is CASRQPSSYNEQFF. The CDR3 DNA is TGTGCCAGCAGACAACCGAGCTCCTACAATGAGCAGTTCTTC.

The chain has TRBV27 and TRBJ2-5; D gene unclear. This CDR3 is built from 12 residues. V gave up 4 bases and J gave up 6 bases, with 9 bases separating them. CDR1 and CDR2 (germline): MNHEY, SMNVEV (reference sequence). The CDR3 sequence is CASSSTTQTQYF. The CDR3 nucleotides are TGTGCCAGCAGTTCCACAACCCAGACCCAGTACTTC.

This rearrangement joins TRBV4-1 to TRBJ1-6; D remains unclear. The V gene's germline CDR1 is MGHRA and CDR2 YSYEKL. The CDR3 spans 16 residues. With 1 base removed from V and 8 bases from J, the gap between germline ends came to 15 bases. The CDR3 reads CASSQASTVGYSPLHF. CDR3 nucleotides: TGCGCCAGCAGCCAAGCTTCAACTGTCGGTTATTCACCCCTCCACTTT.

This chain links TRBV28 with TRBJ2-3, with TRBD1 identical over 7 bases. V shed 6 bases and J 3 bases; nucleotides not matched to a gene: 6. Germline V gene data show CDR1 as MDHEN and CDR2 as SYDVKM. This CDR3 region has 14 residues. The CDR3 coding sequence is TGTGCCAGCAGCTTGGGACAGACTACAGATACGCAGTATTTT. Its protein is CASSLGQTTDTQYF.